The next 19 T cell receptor beta chains were all read from a single sample in a study of blood T cell repertoires in COVID-19. Here immunoSEQ multiplex PCR was the method, and the copy in TCRdb shows in-frame clones only, minus some. The data show 150,000 or so clones, with about 75% seen just once and roughly 2.9% held by the top ten. Source material: PBMCs or T cells enriched from blood (not recorded which). The receptors were gathered from a woman aged 45-59 years who had recovered from COVID-19.

This sequence joins TRBV6-1 and TRBJ1-4; tentatively, D is TRBD1 (6 bases). V was cut by 4 bases and J by 0 bases, with 15 bases left in between. Germline V lookup: CDR1 MNHNS, CDR2 SASEGT. CDR3 length: 17 amino acids. In nucleotides, the CDR3 is TGTGCCAGCAGTGCAGGGGCTACCATTGCAACTAATGAAAAACTGTTTTTT. It specifies CASSAGATIATNEKLFF.

The V gene is TRBV10-3, the J gene TRBJ1-4; TRBD1 aligns across 10 bases. With V trimmed by 0 bases and J by 7 bases, 2 bases remained unmatched. This CDR3 has 15 amino acids. Germline V gene data show CDR1 as ENHRY and CDR2 as SYGVKD. The CDR3 protein is CAISESTGGGEKLFF. The CDR3 region has the DNA TGTGCCATCAGTGAGTCGACAGGGGGCGGTGAAAAACTGTTTTTT.

This clone was counted once. Its ends do not fully match the called genes, so a read error is possible. The V gene is TRBV2, the J gene TRBJ2-2, with 11 nucleotides matching TRBD2. Germline CDR1 SNHLY, CDR2 FYNNEI. This CDR3 has 15 amino acids. The CDR3 sequence: CVSSQGLADTGELFF. The CDR3 nucleotides read TGTGTCAGCAGTCAGGGACTAGCGGACACCGGGGAGCTGTTTTTT.

The chain carries TRBV25-1 and TRBJ2-2; D is unresolved. Trimming took off 3 bases at V and 5 bases at J, with 10 bases between the two ends. The CDR3 is made up of 14 amino acids. CDR1 MGHDK and CDR2 SYGVNS come from the germline V gene. This chain's CDR3 is CASSDPLVTGELFF. For the CDR3, the DNA is TGTGCCAGCAGTGACCCTCTAGTAACCGGGGAGCTGTTTTTT.

The chain is built from TRBV25-1 and TRBJ2-3; D possibly corresponds to TRBD1 (6 bases). Germline-derived CDR1 and CDR2 are MGHDK and SYGVNS. The CDR3 is 14 amino acids. Trimming stripped 7 bases from V and 5 bases from J, with 16 bases between. The CDR3 loop reads CASTRGARGDTQYF. As DNA, the CDR3 is TGTGCCAGCACCCGGGGCGCCAGGGGAGATACGCAGTATTTT.

The chain links TRBV5-1 to TRBJ2-3, with 11 bases identical to TRBD2. Losses at the gene ends were 5 bases for V and 5 bases for J; bases not matched to a gene: 10. Germline V gene lookup returns CDR1 SGHRS and CDR2 YFSETQ. The CDR3 sequence is 16 residues long. The CDR3 coding sequence is TGCGCCAGCAGTCCCTATAGCGGGGGGGAGGTAGATACGCAGTATTTT. This sequence encodes CASSPYSGGEVDTQYF.

V is TRBV7-2 and J is TRBJ1-4; possibly TRBD1 for D (6 bases). The CDR3 is 16 residues long. Germline lookup yields CDR1 SGHTA and CDR2 FQGNSA. V was trimmed by 5 bases and J by 7 bases, leaving 20 bases between them. The CDR3 is CASSLTHLGGGEKLFF. The CDR3 DNA reads as TGTGCCAGCAGCCTAACCCACCTGGGAGGGGGTGAAAAACTGTTTTTT.

The chain recombines TRBV7-8 with TRBJ1-5; D unclear. V lost 3 bases and J 4 bases, leaving 13 bases between the germline ends. In germline, CDR1 is SGHVS, CDR2 FQNEAQ. The CDR3 has 15 amino acids. The CDR3 is CASSFSALRNQPQHF. The DNA of the CDR3 is TGTGCCAGCAGCTTTTCCGCCCTCAGAAATCAGCCCCAGCATTTT.

The V and J genes are TRBV28 and TRBJ1-2; D may be TRBD1 (5 bases). This CDR3 is 13 amino acids long. CDR1 MDHEN and CDR2 SYDVKM come from the germline V gene. Trimming removed 3 bases at V and 4 bases at J, with 9 bases between. CDR3 residues: CASSLRGFYGYTF. The CDR3 bases are TGTGCCAGCAGTTTGCGGGGGTTCTATGGCTACACCTTC.

This clone was found once. The chain carries TRBV6-6 and TRBJ1-1; 9 bases align to TRBD1. The V and J ends lost 4 bases and 8 bases, in that order; junction bases with no gene match: 5. The CDR3 totals 13 residues. The germline V gene encodes CDR1 MNHNY and CDR2 SVGAGI (reference sequence). CDR3 in DNA: TGTGCCAGCAGTTCCTTACAGGGGGCAGAAGCTTTCTTT. Translated: CASSSLQGAEAFF.

This clone showed up just a few times. CDR3 amino acids: CAINSEWRTEAFF. Here the CDR3 DNA reads TGTGCCATCAACTCTGAATGGCGGACTGAAGCTTTCTTT. This chain joins TRBV10-3 and TRBJ1-1; D is unclear. The CDR3 length is 13 residues. From germline, CDR1 is ENHRY and CDR2 SYGVKD. Trimming left V 7 bases short and J 5 bases short, with 14 bases between.

The chain has TRBV3-1 (or the pseudogene TRBV3-2) and TRBJ2-7, with D perhaps matching TRBD1 (6 bases). V was clipped by 7 bases and J by 6 bases, with 22 bases between them. This CDR3 is built from 15 residues. Germline CDR1 reads LGHDT; CDR2 reads YNNKEL (reference sequence). The CDR3 sequence: CASKRGTLTAGEQYF. The DNA for the CDR3 is TGTGCCAGCAAGAGGGGGACACTAACAGCTGGCGAGCAGTACTTC.

The genes are TRBV12-5 and TRBJ2-2; 12 bases agree with TRBD2. Germline lookup yields CDR1 LGHNT and CDR2 FRNRAP. The CDR3 spans 17 residues. Losses at the gene ends were 2 bases for V and 0 bases for J; bases not matched to a gene: 1. The CDR3 spells CASGLTSGGTNTGELFF. CDR3 DNA sequence: TGTGCTAGTGGTTTGACTAGCGGGGGGACGAACACCGGGGAGCTGTTTTTT.

The gene calls are TRBV29-1 and TRBJ2-3; possibly TRBD2 for D (6 bases). V was shortened by 0 bases and J by 4 bases, with 8 bases between the two germline ends. Germline V gene sequence: CDR1 SQVTM, CDR2 ANQGSEA. The CDR3 totals 13 residues. CDR3 loop: CSVEDGSADTQYF. The CDR3 region has the DNA TGCAGCGTTGAAGACGGGAGCGCAGATACGCAGTATTTT.

This clone was counted between two and nine times. V usage is TRBV7-9 and J usage is TRBJ2-1; the match to TRBD2 covers 8 bases. CDR3 size: 13 residues. The germline V gene has CDR1 SEHNR and CDR2 FQNEAQ (reference sequence). After removal of 4 bases from V and 7 bases from J, the junction contained 3 bases not matched to a gene. CDR3 nucleotides: TGTGCCAGCAGCTCGGGACTAGGGAATGAGCAGTTCTTC. This sequence encodes CASSSGLGNEQFF.

This clone appeared once. This rearrangement joins TRBV15 to TRBJ1-6; D may be TRBD1 (5 bases). This CDR3 spans 15 amino acids. Trimming removed 6 bases at V and 5 bases at J, with 14 bases between. CDR1 is LNHNV, CDR2 YYDKDF, per germline (reference sequence). Written as DNA, the CDR3 is TGTGCCACCAGAGGCCCAGGGAAAAATAATTCACCCCTCCACTTT. Protein product: CATRGPGKNNSPLHF.

This clone has just one count. The junction departs from the called germline gene at one end, perhaps through a read error. Here the CDR3 reads CASSQEGDRGSAFF. The CDR3 DNA follows: TGTGCCAGCAGTCAAGAGGGGGACAGGGGTTCAGCTTTCTTT. This sequence joins TRBV3-1 (or the pseudogene TRBV3-2) and TRBJ1-1, with TRBD1 matching 10 bases. Germline CDR1 and CDR2: LGHDT and YNNKEL (reference sequence). This CDR3 has 14 amino acids.

The genes are TRBV30 and TRBJ2-5; 7 bases match TRBD2. Germline CDR1 is GTSNPN and CDR2 is SVGIG (reference sequence). Germline trimming cut 5 bases from V and 1 base from J; bases unmatched to any gene: 10. The CDR3 extends over 15 amino acids. CDR3 region: CAWASGITSQETQYF. In nucleotides, the CDR3 is TGTGCCTGGGCGAGCGGGATAACCTCCCAAGAGACCCAGTACTTC.

V gene TRBV27 combines with J gene TRBJ2-7; the match to TRBD2 covers 7 bases. V dropped 1 base and J dropped 2; count of bases not matched to a gene: 5. CDR3 size: 15 residues. CDR1 MNHEY and CDR2 SMNVEV come from the germline V gene (reference sequence). CDR3 protein: CASSLLAGVPYEQYF. The DNA of the CDR3 is TGTGCCAGCAGTTTATTAGCGGGCGTACCCTACGAGCAGTACTTC.